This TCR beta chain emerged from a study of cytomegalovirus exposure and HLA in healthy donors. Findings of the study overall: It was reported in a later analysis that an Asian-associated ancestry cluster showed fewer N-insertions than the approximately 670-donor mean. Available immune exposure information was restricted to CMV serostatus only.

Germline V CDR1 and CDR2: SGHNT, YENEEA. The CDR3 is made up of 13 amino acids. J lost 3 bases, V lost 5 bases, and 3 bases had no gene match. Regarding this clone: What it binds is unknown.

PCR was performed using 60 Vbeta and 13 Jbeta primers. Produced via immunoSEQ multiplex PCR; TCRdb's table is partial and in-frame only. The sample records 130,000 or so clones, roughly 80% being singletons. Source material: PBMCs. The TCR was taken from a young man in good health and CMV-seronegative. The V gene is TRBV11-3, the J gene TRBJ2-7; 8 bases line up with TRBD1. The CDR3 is CASSPGQDYEQYF. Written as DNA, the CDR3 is TGTGCCAGCAGCCCGGGACAGGACTACGAGCAGTACTTC. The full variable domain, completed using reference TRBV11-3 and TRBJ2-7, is EAGVVQSPRYKIIEKKQPVAFWCNPISGHNTLYWYLQNLGQGPELLIRYENEEAVDDSQLPKDRFSAERLKGVDSTLKIQPAELGDSAVYLCASSPGQDYEQYFGPGTRLTVT.